These T cell receptor beta chains were read from a single sample in a study of T-cell memory formation after mild COVID-19. TCRdb re-called the 5' RACE reads with MiXCR, one entry per CDR3 protein. The table lists roughly 300,000 distinct CDR3 sequences, around 13% of them singletons. Sample: PBMCs or a T cell subset sorted from them (not recorded which). These receptors were taken from a man aged 18 to 30 who had mild COVID-19 (a few samples of this study predate the infection). Cell type and time point are not known. The CDR3 runs from the conserved cysteine through the conserved F or W. Fields, in order: clone size, V gene, J gene, D gene, CDR3 DNA, CDR3 protein. The D gene is left open where the match is weak. Clone size is stated in some rows and not others, as once, few, many or a class when expanded.

>few|TRBV5-1|TRBJ2-5|NA
TGCGCCAGCAGCTCCAGGGGATGGGAGACCCAGTACTTC
CASSSRGWETQYF
>few|TRBV2|TRBJ2-4|NA
TGTGCCAGCAGTTTCTCGGGACTTCGGGACATTCAGTACTTC
CASSFSGLRDIQYF
>few|TRBV7-2|TRBJ2-5|NA
TGTGCCAGCAGCTTAGCTTCCAGGGAGGTAGAGACCCAGTACTTC
CASSLASREVETQYF
>few|TRBV4-1|TRBJ1-4|TRBD1
TGCGCCAGCAGCCGCGTGGGGACAGGGGAAAAACTGTTTTTT
CASSRVGTGEKLFF
>NA|TRBV6-5|TRBJ1-2|NA
TGTGCCAGCAGTCTACAGGGTGGCGGCTACACCTTC
CASSLQGGGYTF
>few|TRBV7-9|TRBJ1-2|TRBD1
TGTGCCAGCAGCTTAGTAGGGGGCGACAGGGCGAGCTACACCTTC
CASSLVGGDRASYTF
>NA|TRBV5-1|TRBJ1-1|TRBD1
TGCGCCAGCAGCTTGGAGGCAGGGGGTCCTGGGAACACTGAAGCTTTCTTT
CASSLEAGGPGNTEAFF
>few|TRBV5-1|TRBJ2-2|TRBD2
TGCGCCAGCAGCCCGCAGGGACTAGCGGGGGGGAACACCGGGGAGCTGTTTTTT
CASSPQGLAGGNTGELFF
>many|TRBV7-2|TRBJ2-1|NA
TGTGCCAGCAGCTTAGGCGGGACCGAGGTTAAGTTCTTC
CASSLGGTEVKFF
>many|TRBV11-2|TRBJ2-3|TRBD2
TGTGCCAGCAGCTCGCGCTCTAGCGGGGGCCGACGTTGGGATACGCAGTATTTT
CASSSRSSGGRRWDTQYF
>NA|TRBV6-6|TRBJ2-3|TRBD2
TGTGCCAGCAGTTACCGATGGCGGGGGGGCACAGATACGCAGTATTTT
CASSYRWRGGTDTQYF
>few|TRBV6-5|TRBJ2-1|NA
TGTGCCAGCAGTTATTGGGTTTGGGATGAGCAGTTCTTC
CASSYWVWDEQFF
>NA|TRBV3-1|TRBJ1-2|NA
TGTGCCAGCAGCCATCCTCTTACCTATGGCTACACCTTC
CASSHPLTYGYTF
>few|TRBV5-1|TRBJ2-3|NA
TGCGCCAGCAGCTCGGTGGGGGGGCTCACAGATACGCAGTATTTT
CASSSVGGLTDTQYF
>few|TRBV3-1|TRBJ1-1|NA
TGTGCCAGCAGCCGAACAGGGCTCACTGAAGCTTTCTTT
CASSRTGLTEAFF
>few|TRBV12-3/TRBV12-4|TRBJ1-1|NA
TGTGCCAGCAGTGGTACAGGGTCTGGGGACACTGAAGCTTTCTTT
CASSGTGSGDTEAFF
>many|TRBV5-1|TRBJ2-7|NA
TGCGCCAGCAGCAGAGGGGCCTACGAGCAGTACTTC
CASSRGAYEQYF
>NA|TRBV4-1|TRBJ2-3|TRBD2
TGCGCCAGCAGCCAAGGCCGGGGGGGCACAGATACGCAGTATTTT
CASSQGRGGTDTQYF
>few|TRBV19|TRBJ1-5|TRBD1
TGTGCCAGTAGTATATTGGGGACAGGGAGACAGCCCCAGCATTTT
CASSILGTGRQPQHF
>once|TRBV6-2/TRBV6-3|TRBJ2-1|NA
TGTGCCAGCAGTTACATCGGGGATGAGCAGTTCTTC
CASSYIGDEQFF
>few|TRBV20-1|TRBJ2-5|TRBD2
TGCAGTGCTAGAGATATGCGGGGGGGCGAGACCCAGTACTTC
CSARDMRGGETQYF
>NA|TRBV5-4|TRBJ2-5|TRBD2
TGTGCCAGCAGGGGAGGGACTAGCGGGGGGGATGCCCAAGAGACCCAGTACTTC
CASRGGTSGGDAQETQYF
>NA|TRBV4-3|TRBJ2-7|NA
TGCGCCAGCAGCCAAGATTATGGCGAGCAGTACTTC
CASSQDYGEQYF
>many|TRBV12-3/TRBV12-4|TRBJ2-6|NA
TGTGCCAGCAGTCTGGCGGGCTCTGGGGCCAACGTCCTGACTTTC
CASSLAGSGANVLTF